Presented here are 25 T cell receptor beta chains from one specimen sequenced in a study of blood T cell repertoires in COVID-19. The repertoire was sequenced with immunoSEQ multiplex PCR; TCRdb's copy has only in-frame clones and lacks some. The table lists 90,000 to 150,000 clones, over 65% of them singletons. The sequenced sample consisted of peripheral blood. These receptors were taken from a man between 60 and 75 years old with acute or convalescent COVID-19.

The genes are TRBV27 and TRBJ2-1; TRBD2 agrees at 9 bases. The germline V gene has CDR1 MNHEY and CDR2 SMNVEV (reference sequence). V lost 1 base and J lost 7; bases outside the gene matches: 11. The CDR3 sequence is 17 residues long. The chain's CDR3 is CASSLYGGSGRLNEQFF. In DNA form, the CDR3 reads TGTGCCAGCAGTTTATATGGGGGTAGCGGGAGACTGAATGAGCAGTTCTTC.

This rearrangement joins TRBV6-6 to TRBJ2-7; 9 bases map to TRBD1. Trimming cost V 5 bases and J 4 bases; bases outside gene matches: 3. The CDR3 is made up of 13 amino acids. Germline values: CDR1 MNHNY, CDR2 SVGAGI (reference sequence). CDR3 nucleotide sequence: TGTGCCAGCAGTAGGGACAGGGTGTACGAGCAGTACTTC. This gives the protein CASSRDRVYEQYF.

V usage is TRBV7-2 and J usage is TRBJ2-1, with 7 nucleotides matching TRBD2. CDR1 is SGHTA and CDR2 is FQGNSA in the germline V gene. Germline trimming cut 5 bases from V and 8 bases from J; bases unmatched to any gene: 9. This CDR3 is built from 14 residues. CDR3 in amino acids: CASSPSAGPHEQFF. Written as DNA, the CDR3 is TGTGCCAGCAGCCCTTCAGCGGGGCCCCATGAGCAGTTCTTC.

The V call is TRBV7-9, the J call TRBJ2-3; 7 positions agree with TRBD2. Trimming removed 1 base from V and 3 bases from J; junction bases left unmatched: 7. The germline gives CDR1 SEHNR, CDR2 FQNEAQ (reference sequence). The CDR3 spans 16 residues. DNA for the CDR3: TGTGCCAGCAGCTTAGGCCTGGGGGGGAGGACAGATACGCAGTATTTT. It encodes CASSLGLGGRTDTQYF.

The CDR3 nucleotides are TGTGCCAGCAGTTCCCTCGGGACTAGCGGGAGGGTTCAGTACTTC. Amino acids: CASSSLGTSGRVQYF. The chain joins TRBV27 to TRBJ2-7; TRBD2 aligns across 16 bases. CDR1 is MNHEY and CDR2 is SMNVEV in the germline V gene (reference sequence). The CDR3 consists of 15 residues. Germline trimming cut 4 bases from V and 10 bases from J; bases unmatched to any gene: 7.

The V and J genes are TRBV7-8 and TRBJ2-1; the match to TRBD2 covers 12 bases. Looked up from germline, CDR1 is SGHVS and CDR2 is FQNEAQ. The CDR3 runs 15 residues. The J segment lost 9 bases and the V segment lost 7 bases, leaving 10 bases of the junction unmatched. CDR3 coding DNA: TGTGCCAGCACCCCCTTGGGACTAGCGGGTACTGAGCAGTTCTTC. Translated: CASTPLGLAGTEQFF. The full variable domain, in which reference TRBV7-8 and TRBJ2-1 provide the parts outside the CDR3, is GAGVSQSPRYKVAKRGQDVALRCDPISGHVSLFWYQQALGQGPEFLTYFQNEAQLDKSGLPSDRFFAERPEGSVSTLKIQRTQQEDSAVYLCASTPLGLAGTEQFFGPGTRLTVL.

V and J are TRBV15 and TRBJ1-4; 9 positions agree with TRBD1. Germline V lookup: CDR1 LNHNV, CDR2 YYDKDF (reference sequence). CDR3 length: 15 residues. V shed 3 bases, J shed 5 bases, and the junction held 4 bases outside the gene matches. CDR3: CATSRRTGVNEKLFF. CDR3 nucleotides: TGTGCCACCAGCAGGAGGACAGGGGTCAATGAAAAACTGTTTTTT.

The genes are TRBV7-9 and TRBJ2-7; 8 nucleotides match TRBD2. J lost 2 bases, V lost 5 bases, and 8 bases had no gene match. The germline CDR1 and CDR2 sequences are SEHNR and FQNEAQ (reference sequence). The length of the CDR3 is 15 residues. This CDR3 reads CASSPRGREAYEQYF. In DNA, the CDR3 is TGTGCCAGCAGCCCACGGGGGCGGGAGGCCTACGAGCAGTACTTC. The full variable domain, its missing parts supplied by reference TRBV7-9 and TRBJ2-7, is DTGVSQNPRHKITKRGQNVTFRCDPISEHNRLYWYRQTLGQGPEFLTYFQNEAQLEKSRLLSDRFSAERPKGSFSTLEIQRTEQGDSAMYLCASSPRGREAYEQYFGPGTRLTVT.

In this sample, this clone turned up once. This sequence joins TRBV6-2 or TRBV6-3 and TRBJ1-1, with D hard to call. This CDR3 has 14 amino acids. Germline CDR1 and CDR2: MNHEY and SVGEGT. The V end was cut by 4 bases, the J end by 6 bases, with 15 bases between. CDR3: CASSFREGLAEAFF. The CDR3 nucleotides are TGTGCCAGCAGTTTCCGAGAGGGTTTGGCTGAAGCTTTCTTT.

This clone was recorded many times. V is TRBV27 and J is TRBJ1-5, with D tentatively TRBD1 (6 bases). Trimming shortened V by 5 bases and J by 1 base, and 15 bases separated the two germline ends. Germline V CDR1 and CDR2: MNHEY, SMNVEV (reference sequence). This CDR3 spans 16 amino acids. The CDR3 DNA is TGTGCCAGCAGTCCCGCGGGGAGGGGGAGCAATCAGCCCCAGCATTTT. Translated: CASSPAGRGSNQPQHF.

V is TRBV28 and J is TRBJ2-7, with 11 bases matching TRBD2. CDR3 size: 14 residues. Germline loops: CDR1 MDHEN, CDR2 SYDVKM. V shed 6 bases, J shed 5 bases, and the junction held 6 bases outside the gene matches. CDR3 residues: CASSQLAGVHEQYF. For the CDR3, the DNA is TGTGCCAGCAGCCAACTAGCGGGAGTCCACGAGCAGTACTTC.

In DNA, the CDR3 is TGCGCCAGCAGCCAGGAACAGGGAACTGGGGCCAACGTCCTGACTTTC. It is translated as CASSQEQGTGANVLTF. The V call is TRBV4-3, the J call TRBJ2-6; D may be TRBD1 (6 bases). CDR1 LGHNA and CDR2 YSLEER come from the germline V gene. Trimming left V 3 bases short and J 2 bases short, with 11 bases between. The CDR3 is 16 amino acids.

The chain couples TRBV27 to TRBJ2-3; 13 bases are a match to TRBD2. The CDR3 has 16 amino acids. J was trimmed by 5 bases and V by 4 bases; bases with no gene match: 6. From germline, CDR1 is MNHEY and CDR2 SMNVEV (reference sequence). This CDR3 reads CASSSRRLAGGDTQYF. The DNA for the CDR3 is TGTGCCAGCAGTTCAAGGAGACTAGCGGGAGGAGATACGCAGTATTTT.

The V and J genes are TRBV30 and TRBJ1-1; no clear D gene. The CDR3 consists of 15 residues. Trimming removed 0 bases at V and 3 bases at J, with 14 bases between. Germline CDR1 is GTSNPN and CDR2 is SVGIG (reference sequence). The CDR3 region has the DNA TGTGCCTGGAGTGTACTAGACCCTGGGGACACTGAAGCTTTCTTT. Its translation: CAWSVLDPGDTEAFF. Together with reference TRBV30 and TRBJ1-1, the CDR3 gives the full variable domain: SQTIHQWPATLVQPVGSPLSLECTVEGTSNPNLYWYRQAAGRGLQLLFYSVGIGQISSEVPQNLSASRPQDRQFILSSKKLLLSDSGFYLCAWSVLDPGDTEAFFGQGTRLTVV.

In its sample, this clone was seen a few times. The V and J genes are TRBV19 and TRBJ2-1, with TRBD2 matching over 14 bases. Germline V gene lookup returns CDR1 LNHDA and CDR2 SQIVND (reference sequence). V lost 8 bases and J lost 10; bases outside the gene matches: 13. The CDR3 spans 16 residues. CDR3 loop: CASVGQGTSGREEQFF. Here the CDR3 DNA reads TGTGCCAGTGTAGGTCAGGGGACTAGCGGGAGAGAGGAGCAGTTCTTC.

The chain couples TRBV5-1 to TRBJ2-5, with D perhaps matching TRBD2 (5 bases). There are 15 residues in the CDR3. Trimming removed 0 bases from V and 4 bases from J, with 13 bases in between. Germline CDR1 SGHRS, CDR2 YFSETQ. CDR3 DNA: TGCGCCAGCAGCTTGGCCGTCGGGAAGGGAGAGACCCAGTACTTC. Translated, it gives CASSLAVGKGETQYF.

This chain links TRBV28 with TRBJ1-4; D remains unclear. V lost 4 bases, J lost 8 bases, and 8 bases lay in between. Germline CDR1 is MDHEN and CDR2 is SYDVKM. This CDR3 is 12 amino acids long. Here the CDR3 reads CASSSITEKLFF. The CDR3, as DNA: TGTGCCAGCAGTTCCATCACAGAAAAACTGTTTTTT.

V is TRBV28 and J is TRBJ1-1; TRBD1 is a possible D gene (5 bases). Deletions cut 6 bases from V and 1 base from J, with 15 bases between. Germline values: CDR1 MDHEN, CDR2 SYDVKM. This CDR3 contains 15 residues. CDR3 bases: TGTGCCAGCAGCCCCCATGGGGGGTCGAACACTGAAGCTTTCTTT. Protein product: CASSPHGGSNTEAFF.

In its sample, this clone was seen a few times. V usage is TRBV7-9 and J usage is TRBJ2-2; the match to TRBD1 covers 8 bases. V lost 7 bases, J lost 3 bases, and 4 bases stayed unmatched. CDR1 SEHNR and CDR2 FQNEAQ come from the germline V gene (reference sequence). CDR3 length: 14 amino acids. This chain's CDR3 is CASTIQGDTGELFF. The CDR3 nucleotides are TGTGCCAGCACCATACAGGGGGACACCGGGGAGCTGTTTTTT.

CDR3 loop: CASTSRPSTPGQGSNEQFF. In DNA form, the CDR3 reads TGCGCCAGCACCTCAAGACCCTCCACACCGGGACAGGGATCAAATGAGCAGTTCTTC. The chain has TRBV5-1 and TRBJ2-1; 9 bases fit TRBD1. Germline V gives CDR1 SGHRS, CDR2 YFSETQ. With V trimmed by 6 bases and J by 7 bases, 23 bases remained unmatched. The CDR3 has 19 residues.

This clone has a single count. J is TRBJ2-4 and V is TRBV15, with TRBD1 matching over 7 bases. Germline CDR1 LNHNV, CDR2 YYDKDF (reference sequence). This CDR3 is built from 15 residues. Germline trimming cut 1 base from V and 4 bases from J; bases unmatched to any gene: 4. The CDR3 reads CATSRGTGGKNIQYF. For the CDR3, the DNA is TGTGCCACCAGCAGAGGGACAGGCGGGAAAAACATTCAGTACTTC.

The genes are TRBV2 and TRBJ1-4; the match to TRBD1 covers 7 bases. Trimming took 6 bases from V and 10 from J; bases not matched to a gene: 17. There are 16 residues in the CDR3. Germline V lookup: CDR1 SNHLY, CDR2 FYNNEI. The CDR3 DNA reads as TGTGCCAGCAGCAGGGGGGCAAGGACAGAGGGCGGAAAACTGTTTTTT. Protein: CASSRGARTEGGKLFF. The variable domain in full, with the rest retrieved from reference TRBV2 and TRBJ1-4, is EPEVTQTPSHQVTQMGQEVILRCVPISNHLYFYWYRQILGQKVEFLVSFYNNEISEKSEIFDDQFSVERPDGSNFTLKIRSTKLEDSAMYFCASSRGARTEGGKLFFGSGTQLSVL.

V usage is TRBV7-8 and J usage is TRBJ1-2; 9 positions match TRBD1. The CDR3 is 13 amino acids. Trimming at V came to 6 bases and at J to 8 bases, leaving 7 bases not matched to a gene. Per the germline V gene, CDR1 is SGHVS and CDR2 is FQNEAQ. This CDR3 reads CASSSGTGTGYTF. DNA of the CDR3: TGTGCCAGCAGTTCCGGGACAGGGACCGGCTACACCTTC.

The chain has TRBV6-1 and TRBJ1-3; 7 positions agree with TRBD1. The CDR3 length is 16 residues. Germline V gene sequence: CDR1 MNHNS, CDR2 SASEGT. With V trimmed by 3 bases and J by 3 bases, 8 bases remained unmatched. CDR3 in DNA: TGTGCCAGCAGTGATCGACAGGGCGCGGGTGGAAACACCATATATTTT. Protein sequence: CASSDRQGAGGNTIYF.

This rearrangement joins TRBV7-2 to TRBJ2-1; D might be TRBD2 (6 bases). Germline V lookup: CDR1 SGHTA, CDR2 FQGNSA. The CDR3 has 15 amino acids. Trimming left V 5 bases short and J 0 bases short, with 11 bases between. The CDR3 DNA is TGTGCCAGCAGCCCGGGCGGGAACTCCTACAATGAGCAGTTCTTC. Its protein product is CASSPGGNSYNEQFF.